This T cell receptor (beta chain) appears in the sequencing data of a study of blood T cell repertoires in COVID-19 (TCRdb year 2020). Some background on the complete study: Samples covering the acute and convalescent phases of COVID-19 were provided by collaborators in the United States, Italy and Spain. HLA class I and class II types, where available, came from metadata supplied by the sample provider rather than from assay-based typing. The repertoires were released in a freely available public database meant as a resource for research on the immune response to SARS-CoV-2. The sample metadata nearly always contained a de-identified subject ID, COVID-19 status, age in years and sex. The material from the prospective study consisted of cDNA or gDNA derived from T cells, B-cell-depleted T cells, or PBMCs. Samples came from the ongoing ImmuneRACE study (first 160 participants) plus 1,254 subjects from 6 global collaborators. Subjects who had been exposed to COVID-19, were actively infected with it, or had recovered from it provided the deeply sampled blood TCRbeta repertoires that made up the dataset. Study-level results and caveats: The quantity of clinical and demographic metadata differed by source and by participant and was supplied without curation.

Notes on this clone: Which antigen it targets is not known. One base away there is no much larger clone; base qualities are not given.

TCRbeta CDR3 regions were amplified from genomic DNA using the immunoSEQ Assay, a bias-controlled multiplex PCR. The source study handled its data this way. The number of nucleated cells in each sample was estimated from the amplification of reference gene primers within the assay. To quantify the absolute abundance of each unique TCRbeta CDR3 rearrangement, sequence reads were collapsed and filtered. For each sample, productive Simpson clonality was calculated by taking the square root of Simpson's diversity index across productive rearrangements. TCRdb provides this immuneACCESS table in a form limited to in-frame rearrangements. Some clones are lacking; in checked studies, under half of them reflect an unresolved V gene, and why the rest are absent is not known. V and J calls and clone size are copied from that table; D and trimming were computed from the DNA. Within this sample are about 160,000 clones, with around 82% of them counted one time only. 15% to 20% of the sample is in the top ten clones.

Participants in the prospective study were aged about 18 to 95 years, lived in under 30 United States geographic areas, and enrolled through a virtual design. In the prospective study, participants were assigned to cohorts based on the clinical history participants reported in a screening survey and a study questionnaire. Recovered participants in ImmuneRACE Cohort 3 were defined as having two consecutive negative NP/OP PCR tests, clearance from a healthcare professional, or resolution of symptoms. Each participant in the prospective study had whole blood, serum and a nasopharyngeal or oropharyngeal swab collected by mobile phlebotomists. Prospective study participants could optionally give additional blood draws and questionnaires over an approximately two-month period. Before DNA extraction, blood samples from the prospective study were shipped at room temperature or frozen. The CDR3 has 12 amino acids, counting the end cysteine and phenylalanine. Only the CDR3 DNA is retained, 36 bases long and in frame from the first base. As encoded in the germline V gene (reference sequence), CDR1 is MNHNY while CDR2 is SVGAGI. V is cut by 3 bases and J by 7 bases, and the space between the germline ends is 4 bases.

Sequenced: PBMCs or T cells enriched from blood (not recorded which). The chain joins TRBV6-6 to TRBJ1-6; the D gene is unclear. The TCR was taken from a man aged 60 to 75 who had recovered from COVID-19. DNA sequence: TGTGCCAGCAGTTATATCAATTCACCCCTCCACTTT. Its protein product is CASSYINSPLHF.